The present TCR beta chain was sequenced within a study of blood T cell repertoires in COVID-19. The V end was cut by 7 bases, the J end by 7 bases, with 13 bases between. CDR1 is MNHNY and CDR2 is SVGAGI in the germline V gene (reference sequence). The CDR3 is 12 residues long. Sequenced by immunoSEQ multiplex PCR; TCRdb stores in-frame clones only, minus some. This sample carries about 360,000 clones, around 87% of them seen once, and the ten largest clones take 3%. Sequencing used peripheral blood. This receptor was taken from a human donor in a cohort sampled during active COVID-19. V gene TRBV6-6 combines with J gene TRBJ2-5; D not resolved. In DNA, the CDR3 is TGTGCCAGCAAGTTGACGCCGGGGACCCAGTACTTC. Amino acid sequence: CASKLTPGTQYF.